These T cell receptor beta chains were read from a single sample in a study of cytomegalovirus exposure and HLA in healthy donors. Libraries were prepared by immunoSEQ multiplex PCR; TCRdb keeps only in-frame clonotypes and omits some of them. This table holds fewer than 250,000 clones, around 79% found once. Sequencing was performed on PBMCs. These receptors all come from a woman younger than 35 in good health and CMV-seronegative. The CDR3 runs from the conserved cysteine through the conserved F or W. A D gene is named only where the DNA matches it firmly. Only part of the rows carry a size: once, few, many, or a class if the clone is expanded.

abundance: NA
j_gene: TRBJ2-1
d_gene: NA
v_gene: TRBV5-4
CDR3nt: TGTGCCAGCAGTTTCGGGGATAGCTCCTACAATGAGCAGTTCTTC
CDR3aa: CASSFGDSSYNEQFF

abundance: few
j_gene: TRBJ2-1
d_gene: TRBD2
v_gene: TRBV7-2
CDR3nt: TGTGCCAGCAGCTTTTCTAGCGGGAAGAATGAGCAGTTCTTC
CDR3aa: CASSFSSGKNEQFF

abundance: NA
j_gene: TRBJ2-1
d_gene: NA
v_gene: TRBV7-9
CDR3nt: TGTGCCAGCAGCTTAGATGGGAGCTCCTACAATGAGCAGTTCTTC
CDR3aa: CASSLDGSSYNEQFF

abundance: NA
j_gene: TRBJ1-1
d_gene: TRBD1
v_gene: TRBV7-9
CDR3nt: TGTGCCAGCAGCGAACACAGGGGCCCTGAAGCTTTCTTT
CDR3aa: CASSEHRGPEAFF

abundance: NA
j_gene: TRBJ1-6
d_gene: NA
v_gene: TRBV19
CDR3nt: TGTGCCAGTAGTATAGGCCCAGGGTTTTCACCCCTCCACTTT
CDR3aa: CASSIGPGFSPLHF

abundance: NA
j_gene: TRBJ2-7
d_gene: TRBD1
v_gene: TRBV4-1
CDR3nt: TGCGCCAGCAGCCACGTGGGGGACAGGGAGGGCGAGCAGTACTTC
CDR3aa: CASSHVGDREGEQYF

abundance: NA
j_gene: TRBJ1-1
d_gene: TRBD1
v_gene: TRBV13
CDR3nt: TGTGCCAGCAGCTTAGGCCTGGCAGGGGGGGAAGCTTTCTTT
CDR3aa: CASSLGLAGGEAFF

abundance: once
j_gene: TRBJ2-3
d_gene: NA
v_gene: TRBV18
CDR3nt: TGTGCCAGCTCACCAGTCGTAGGGAGGACGGATACGCAGTATTTT
CDR3aa: CASSPVVGRTDTQYF

abundance: once
j_gene: TRBJ2-4
d_gene: NA
v_gene: TRBV13
CDR3nt: TGTGCCAGCAGCTTCAACCCACAGGGAGTGAACATTCAGTACTTC
CDR3aa: CASSFNPQGVNIQYF

abundance: NA
j_gene: TRBJ2-7
d_gene: TRBD2
v_gene: TRBV7-3
CDR3nt: TGTGCCAGCAGCCCTTATAGCGGGAGCTACGAGCAGTACTTC
CDR3aa: CASSPYSGSYEQYF

abundance: NA
j_gene: TRBJ2-5
d_gene: NA
v_gene: TRBV7-2
CDR3nt: TGTGCCAGCACCTTTAGGCCCGGACAGCCTCCCCAAGAGACCCAGTACTTC
CDR3aa: CASTFRPGQPPQETQYF

abundance: few
j_gene: TRBJ2-7
d_gene: TRBD1
v_gene: TRBV19
CDR3nt: TGTGCCAGTAGAAGTGAGGCAGGGGGCGCCTACGAGCAGTACTTC
CDR3aa: CASRSEAGGAYEQYF

abundance: NA
j_gene: TRBJ2-2
d_gene: TRBD2
v_gene: TRBV27
CDR3nt: TGTGCCAGCAGATGGGGGGGAACGAACACCGGGGAGCTGTTTTTT
CDR3aa: CASRWGGTNTGELFF

abundance: NA
j_gene: TRBJ1-6
d_gene: TRBD1
v_gene: TRBV6-4
CDR3nt: TGTGCCAGCAGTCAACAGGGGGTCGGTAATTCACCCCTCCACTTT
CDR3aa: CASSQQGVGNSPLHF

abundance: NA
j_gene: TRBJ2-1
d_gene: TRBD2
v_gene: TRBV23-1
CDR3nt: TGCGCCAGCAGTCACCCTGGGACTAGCGGGAGGAGGGATGAGCAGTTCTTC
CDR3aa: CASSHPGTSGRRDEQFF

abundance: NA
j_gene: TRBJ1-1
d_gene: TRBD1
v_gene: TRBV5-4
CDR3nt: TGTGCCAGCAGCTATCGGACAGGGGGGTACACTGAAGCTTTCTTT
CDR3aa: CASSYRTGGYTEAFF

abundance: NA
j_gene: TRBJ2-2
d_gene: TRBD1
v_gene: TRBV2
CDR3nt: TGTGCCAGCAGCCAATTGACAGGGGACGACACCGGGGAGCTGTTTTTT
CDR3aa: CASSQLTGDDTGELFF

abundance: NA
j_gene: TRBJ1-5
d_gene: NA
v_gene: TRBV6-1
CDR3nt: TGTGCCAGCAGTGAAAATACAGGGAGCAATCAGCCCCAGCATTTT
CDR3aa: CASSENTGSNQPQHF

abundance: NA
j_gene: TRBJ1-1
d_gene: NA
v_gene: TRBV6-1
CDR3nt: TGTGGCACTCTTTCCTCCGTCGCTTTCTTT
CDR3aa: CGTLSSVAFF

abundance: once
j_gene: TRBJ2-1
d_gene: TRBD2
v_gene: TRBV6-5
CDR3nt: TGTGCCAGCAGTTACTCGGGCGGGGGGGGGCTCAATGAGCAGTTCTTC
CDR3aa: CASSYSGGGGLNEQFF

abundance: NA
j_gene: TRBJ2-2
d_gene: NA
v_gene: TRBV5-1
CDR3nt: TGCGCCAGCAGCCCGAGGGCGGAGGTGGTGAGCACCGGGGAGCTGTTTTTT
CDR3aa: CASSPRAEVVSTGELFF

abundance: few
j_gene: TRBJ1-2
d_gene: NA
v_gene: TRBV28
CDR3nt: TGTGCCAGCAGTCGTGCAGGGGATTTTAACTATGGCTACACCTTC
CDR3aa: CASSRAGDFNYGYTF

abundance: NA
j_gene: TRBJ2-4
d_gene: TRBD1
v_gene: TRBV5-1
CDR3nt: TGCGCCAGCAGCTTGGGCCCGACAGGGATGGGCATTCAGTACTTC
CDR3aa: CASSLGPTGMGIQYF

abundance: NA
j_gene: TRBJ1-2
d_gene: NA
v_gene: TRBV7-9
CDR3nt: TGTGCCAGCAGCCGGGTGACAGCACTAAACTATGGCTACACCTTC
CDR3aa: CASSRVTALNYGYTF

abundance: NA
j_gene: TRBJ1-6
d_gene: NA
v_gene: TRBV6-1
CDR3nt: TGTGCCAGCAGCCGCGGGGATTCACCCCTCCACTTT
CDR3aa: CASSRGDSPLHF

abundance: NA
j_gene: TRBJ1-1
d_gene: NA
v_gene: TRBV11-3
CDR3nt: TGTGCCAGCAGTTCCACAGGGAACACTGAAGCTTTCTTT
CDR3aa: CASSSTGNTEAFF

abundance: few
j_gene: TRBJ1-5
d_gene: NA
v_gene: TRBV4-1
CDR3nt: TGCGCCAGCAGCCAAGTCGTGGAGGGCGATCAGCCCCAGCATTTT
CDR3aa: CASSQVVEGDQPQHF

abundance: NA
j_gene: TRBJ2-7
d_gene: NA
v_gene: TRBV5-6
CDR3nt: TGTGCCAGCAGCTTGGGGCCTGGGGGGAACGAGCAGTACTTC
CDR3aa: CASSLGPGGNEQYF

abundance: few
j_gene: TRBJ1-5
d_gene: NA
v_gene: TRBV30
CDR3nt: TGTGCCTGGAGTGTCTATAGCAATCAGCCCCAGCATTTT
CDR3aa: CAWSVYSNQPQHF

abundance: NA
j_gene: TRBJ2-3
d_gene: TRBD2
v_gene: TRBV9
CDR3nt: TGTGCCAGCAGCGTAGGAGGCCTAGCGGGAGTGACAGATACGCAGTATTTT
CDR3aa: CASSVGGLAGVTDTQYF

abundance: NA
j_gene: TRBJ1-2
d_gene: NA
v_gene: TRBV28
CDR3nt: TGTGCCAGCATTGGCGGGCCGTATGGCTACACCTTC
CDR3aa: CASIGGPYGYTF

abundance: NA
j_gene: TRBJ2-3
d_gene: TRBD2
v_gene: TRBV10-3
CDR3nt: TGTGCCATCAGCCCCTTCCTAGCGGGAGGCGGGTCAGATACGCAGTATTTT
CDR3aa: CAISPFLAGGGSDTQYF

abundance: NA
j_gene: TRBJ2-5
d_gene: NA
v_gene: TRBV7-3
CDR3nt: TGTGCCAGCAGCTTTGGGAGCCAAGAGACCCAGTACTTC
CDR3aa: CASSFGSQETQYF

abundance: NA
j_gene: TRBJ2-7
d_gene: NA
v_gene: TRBV28
CDR3nt: TGTGCCAGCAAGAGAACAGGTACCTACGAGCAGTACTTC
CDR3aa: CASKRTGTYEQYF

abundance: NA
j_gene: TRBJ2-5
d_gene: NA
v_gene: TRBV12-5
CDR3nt: TGTGCTAGTGGTTTCGCGGGCCAAGAGACCCAGTACTTC
CDR3aa: CASGFAGQETQYF

abundance: once
j_gene: TRBJ1-3
d_gene: NA
v_gene: TRBV29-1
CDR3nt: TGCAGCGTTGTAGACGGGTCTGGAAACACCATATATTTT
CDR3aa: CSVVDGSGNTIYF

abundance: NA
j_gene: TRBJ2-4
d_gene: TRBD1
v_gene: TRBV2
CDR3nt: TGTGCCAGCAGTCCGCGGACAGGGGGAAACATTCAGTACTTC
CDR3aa: CASSPRTGGNIQYF

abundance: NA
j_gene: TRBJ1-2
d_gene: TRBD1
v_gene: TRBV4-1
CDR3nt: TGCGCCAGCAGCTTCCGGGACAGCGTGATAAGCGACTATGGCTACACCTTC
CDR3aa: CASSFRDSVISDYGYTF

abundance: NA
j_gene: TRBJ2-5
d_gene: TRBD1
v_gene: TRBV28
CDR3nt: TGTGCCAGCTGGGGACAGGGTTTGACGGAGACCCAGTACTTC
CDR3aa: CASWGQGLTETQYF

abundance: NA
j_gene: TRBJ1-5
d_gene: NA
v_gene: TRBV5-1
CDR3nt: TGCGCCAGCAGTGAGTATAGCAATCAGCCCCAGCATTTT
CDR3aa: CASSEYSNQPQHF

abundance: NA
j_gene: TRBJ1-2
d_gene: TRBD1
v_gene: TRBV28
CDR3nt: TGTGCCAGCAGTGCGACAGGGCGTAACTATGGCTACACCTTC
CDR3aa: CASSATGRNYGYTF

abundance: NA
j_gene: TRBJ2-2
d_gene: NA
v_gene: TRBV4-2
CDR3nt: TGTGCCAGCAGCCAAGATAATATCGGGAGCCCTAACACCGGGGAGCTGTTTTTT
CDR3aa: CASSQDNIGSPNTGELFF

abundance: NA
j_gene: TRBJ2-7
d_gene: TRBD1
v_gene: TRBV6-5
CDR3nt: TGTGCCAGCAGCCGCCAGGACAGGGGGCGGTACGAGCAGTACTTC
CDR3aa: CASSRQDRGRYEQYF

abundance: NA
j_gene: TRBJ2-3
d_gene: TRBD2
v_gene: TRBV28
CDR3nt: TGTGCCAGCGGGGTAGCGGGAGCCCCGGGAGATACGCAGTATTTT
CDR3aa: CASGVAGAPGDTQYF

abundance: NA
j_gene: TRBJ2-1
d_gene: NA
v_gene: TRBV14
CDR3nt: TGTGCCAGTACGAAGGGGGGGCGATACAATGAGCAGTTCTTC
CDR3aa: CASTKGGRYNEQFF

abundance: NA
j_gene: TRBJ1-6
d_gene: NA
v_gene: TRBV19
CDR3nt: TGTGCCAGTAGTGGCGACACTGGGGAGGGGTATTCACCCCTCCACTTT
CDR3aa: CASSGDTGEGYSPLHF

abundance: NA
j_gene: TRBJ2-5
d_gene: NA
v_gene: TRBV7-3
CDR3nt: TGTGCCAGCAGCTTAGACGGCGGCCGTAAGTACTTC
CDR3aa: CASSLDGGRKYF

abundance: NA
j_gene: TRBJ2-3
d_gene: TRBD2
v_gene: TRBV2
CDR3nt: TGTGCCAGCATAGCGGGATCTAGCACAGATACGCAGTATTTT
CDR3aa: CASIAGSSTDTQYF

abundance: NA
j_gene: TRBJ1-5
d_gene: TRBD1
v_gene: TRBV28
CDR3nt: TGTGCCAGCAACAAGGGGACAGGTCGCAATCAGCCCCAGCATTTT
CDR3aa: CASNKGTGRNQPQHF

abundance: NA
j_gene: TRBJ1-2
d_gene: TRBD1
v_gene: TRBV11-2
CDR3nt: TGTGCCAGCAGCTGGACAGGGAGTTCCAACTATGGCTACACCTTC
CDR3aa: CASSWTGSSNYGYTF

abundance: NA
j_gene: TRBJ2-7
d_gene: TRBD1
v_gene: TRBV19
CDR3nt: TGTGCCAGTAGTACCCGACAGGGGAGGTCTCCCTACGAGCAGTACTTC
CDR3aa: CASSTRQGRSPYEQYF

abundance: NA
j_gene: TRBJ1-5
d_gene: TRBD1
v_gene: TRBV7-2
CDR3nt: TGTGCCAGCAGCACAACTAGGGGGCTAGATCAGCCCCAGCATTTT
CDR3aa: CASSTTRGLDQPQHF

abundance: NA
j_gene: TRBJ2-3
d_gene: TRBD1
v_gene: TRBV6-5
CDR3nt: TGTGCCAGCAGTTACGGGACAGGGGTGACAGATACGCAGTATTTT
CDR3aa: CASSYGTGVTDTQYF